Listed here are 10 T cell receptor beta chains from one sample, sequenced in a study of cytomegalovirus exposure and HLA in healthy donors. PCR involved 60 Vbeta and 13 Jbeta primers. TCRdb keeps only in-frame clones here, not all; method: immunoSEQ multiplex PCR. In the table there are 200,000 to 250,000 clones, 82% of which are singletons. Sequenced sample: PBMCs. The receptors here all came from a woman between 40 and 50 years old in good health and CMV-seropositive.

This rearrangement joins TRBV2 to TRBJ1-1, with TRBD1 identical over 8 bases. V lost 7 bases, J lost 3 bases, and 4 bases stayed unmatched. The CDR3 sequence is 13 residues long. Germline loops: CDR1 SNHLY, CDR2 FYNNEI. DNA for the CDR3: TGTGCCAGCAAACGACAGGGGCACACTGAAGCTTTCTTT. Its translation: CASKRQGHTEAFF.

This chain uses TRBV10-3 with TRBJ2-7, with 11 nucleotides matching TRBD1. CDR1 and CDR2 (germline): ENHRY, SYGVKD. This CDR3 spans 14 amino acids. V was pared by 6 bases and J by 3 bases, with 4 bases of the junction left unmatched. The CDR3 nucleotides read TGTGCCATCAGGGGACAGGGGGGATACTACGAGCAGTACTTC. Protein product: CAIRGQGGYYEQYF.

V gene TRBV27 combines with J gene TRBJ2-5, with 9 bases that match TRBD2. The last part of the DNA fits TRBJ2-7 better; the J call may be wrong. CDR3 length: 15 amino acids. Germline lookup yields CDR1 MNHEY and CDR2 SMNVEV (reference sequence). CDR3 in DNA: TGTGCCAGCACCAATCCCAGCGGGGGGCTCTACGAGCAGTACTTC. The encoded protein is CASTNPSGGLYEQYF.

The chain links TRBV18 to TRBJ2-7; 13 bases are shared with TRBD2. Germline V lookup: CDR1 KGHSH, CDR2 LQKENI. This CDR3 has 14 residues. Unmatched junction bases numbered 3, after V lost 6 bases and J lost 4 bases. Written as DNA, the CDR3 is TGTGCCAGCTCTCCGACTAGCGGGAGGTACGAGCAGTACTTC. Protein product: CASSPTSGRYEQYF.

This chain links TRBV29-1 with TRBJ2-7; 11 bases align to TRBD2. Germline V gene data show CDR1 as SQVTM and CDR2 as ANQGSEA. The CDR3 has 13 amino acids. Losses at the gene ends were 7 bases for V and 2 bases for J; bases not matched to a gene: 4. CDR3 nucleotide sequence: TGCAGCGGACGTAGCGGGGGGGCCTACGAGCAGTACTTC. Protein sequence: CSGRSGGAYEQYF.

V gene TRBV10-3 combines with J gene TRBJ2-1, with 11 bases matching TRBD2. Per germline, CDR1 ENHRY and CDR2 SYGVKD. The CDR3 contains 15 residues. V lost 6 bases and J lost 1; bases outside the gene matches: 2. CDR3 sequence: CAIRLAGGSYNEQFF. The CDR3 bases are TGTGCCATCAGGTTAGCGGGAGGGTCCTACAATGAGCAGTTCTTC.

About this clone: This sample includes further DNA sequences coding for the same CDR3. The V gene is TRBV7-2, the J gene TRBJ1-1; 8 bases agree with TRBD1. With 4 bases clipped from V and 3 bases from J, the junction kept 4 bases outside the gene matches. Germline V lookup: CDR1 SGHTA, CDR2 FQGNSA. This CDR3 has 14 residues. The CDR3 spells CASSSQGAYTEAFF. DNA of the CDR3: TGTGCCAGCAGCTCGCAGGGGGCGTACACTGAAGCTTTCTTT.

A few counts support this clone. The chain recombines TRBV7-2 with TRBJ2-7, with 10 bases fitting TRBD2. The CDR3 has 16 amino acids. The junction had 13 bases not matched to a gene; V was cut back by 5 bases and J by 6 bases. Germline V gene data show CDR1 as SGHTA and CDR2 as FQGNSA. For the CDR3, the DNA is TGTGCCAGCAGCGTACTCGTGTGGAGCGGGGGGGCCGAGCAGTACTTC. Amino acids: CASSVLVWSGGAEQYF.

CDR3 loop: CSVFSFTDTQYF. The CDR3 DNA is TGCAGCGTTTTCTCCTTCACAGATACGCAGTATTTT. The chain recombines TRBV29-1 with TRBJ2-3, with D unclear. The ends were cut back, 5 bases at V and 2 bases at J, with 8 bases in the middle. The CDR3 covers 12 residues. Germline V gene data show CDR1 as SQVTM and CDR2 as ANQGSEA.

The rearrangement joins TRBV27 to TRBJ2-1; 8 bases fit TRBD2. The germline CDR1 and CDR2 sequences are MNHEY and SMNVEV (reference sequence). V trimming: 5 bases; J trimming: 6 bases; junction bases outside the gene matches: 9. CDR3 length: 15 amino acids. The DNA for the CDR3 is TGTGCCAGCAGTACCCCGGGGGGGCAAAGCAATGAGCAGTTCTTC. It translates to CASSTPGGQSNEQFF.